A single count supports the clone carrying this TCR beta chain. Its specificity is not known. The sample comes from a study of CD8+ T cells in alopecia areata. Overall study context: Treatment of the treated patients consisted of oral tofacitinib, 5 to 10 mg twice daily. Study outcomes and limitations: Possibly because of HLA-related factors, TCR sharing was less clear across patients than in mice. Relative to normal scalp, lesional scalp, especially alopecia totalis/universalis, showed higher clonality.

The CDR3 contains 10 residues. The V gene lost 4 bases and the J gene lost 7 bases, with 8 bases spanning the gap. The germline CDR1 and CDR2 sequences are SQVTM and ANQGSEA. RNA extraction and reverse transcription yielded cDNA as sequencing template. Here immunoSEQ multiplex PCR was the method, and the copy in TCRdb shows in-frame clones only, minus some. The profile shows roughly 200,000 clones, around 63% of them singletons. Here the sequenced sample was CD4+ T cells sorted from blood, taken at week 0. This chain uses TRBV29-1 with TRBJ2-7; D call uncertain. The clonotype comes from a human donor with alopecia areata. In DNA form, the CDR3 reads TGCAGCGTTGTAGGTGGGGAGCAGTACTTC. Protein sequence: CSVVGGEQYF.